The present TCR beta chain was sequenced within a study of T cells in Graves' hyperthyroidism and ophthalmopathy. Points from the study as a whole: Ophthalmopathy, which appeared later, was predicted by the model a median about 5.9 months before onset.

What was amplified from RNA transcripts were TCR beta CDR3 regions. With the HTBI primer set, the TCR CDR3 went through a first round of RT-PCR. MiXCR was run by TCRdb on the multiplex PCR reads, yielding one entry per CDR3 protein. This table holds about 610,000 distinct CDR3 sequences, under 60% found once. The V end was cut by 6 bases, the J end by 1 base, with 9 bases between. The CDR3 spans 12 residues. Germline-derived CDR1 and CDR2 are DFQATT and SNEGSKA (reference sequence). Exclusions: uncontrolled infection, other autoimmune disease, pregnancy, lactation. Diagnostic assessment was based on clinical symptoms, serum thyroxine and TRAb, thyroid ultrasound and orbital computed tomography. In its sample, this clonotype was seen many times. Its antigen is still unknown.

The rearrangement uses TRBV20-1 and TRBJ1-1; D is uncertain. The receptor's source is a young woman with Graves' hyperthyroidism. Sequencing used peripheral blood or thyroid tissue (not recorded which). The CDR3 spells CSAPAPNTEAFF. The CDR3 DNA follows: TGCAGTGCACCGGCTCCGAACACTGAAGCTTTCTTT.